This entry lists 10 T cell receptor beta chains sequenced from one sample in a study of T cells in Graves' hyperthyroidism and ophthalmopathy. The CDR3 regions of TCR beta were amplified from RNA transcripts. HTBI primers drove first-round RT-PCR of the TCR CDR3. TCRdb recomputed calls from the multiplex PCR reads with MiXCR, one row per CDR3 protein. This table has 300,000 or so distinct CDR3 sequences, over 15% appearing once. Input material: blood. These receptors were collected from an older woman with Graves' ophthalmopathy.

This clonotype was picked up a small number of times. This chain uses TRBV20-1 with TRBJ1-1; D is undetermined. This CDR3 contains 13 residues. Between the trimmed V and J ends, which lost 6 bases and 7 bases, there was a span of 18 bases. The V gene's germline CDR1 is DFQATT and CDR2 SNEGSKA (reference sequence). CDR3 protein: CSAPDPRSYEAFF. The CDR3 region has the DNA TGCAGTGCCCCGGACCCACGATCCTATGAAGCTTTCTTT.

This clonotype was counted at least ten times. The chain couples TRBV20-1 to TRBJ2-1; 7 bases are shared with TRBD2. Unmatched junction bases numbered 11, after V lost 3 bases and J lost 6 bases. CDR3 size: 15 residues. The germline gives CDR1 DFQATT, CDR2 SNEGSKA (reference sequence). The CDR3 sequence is CSASAPSGLGNEQFF. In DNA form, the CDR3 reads TGCAGTGCTAGTGCTCCTAGCGGACTTGGCAATGAGCAGTTCTTC.

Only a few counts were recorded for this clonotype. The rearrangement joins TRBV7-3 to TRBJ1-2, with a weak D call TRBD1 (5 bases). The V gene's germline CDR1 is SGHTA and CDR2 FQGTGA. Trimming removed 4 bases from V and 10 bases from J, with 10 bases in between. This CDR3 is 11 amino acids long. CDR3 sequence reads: CASSSGLDYTF. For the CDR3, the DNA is TGTGCCAGCAGCTCAGGGTTGGACTACACCTTC.

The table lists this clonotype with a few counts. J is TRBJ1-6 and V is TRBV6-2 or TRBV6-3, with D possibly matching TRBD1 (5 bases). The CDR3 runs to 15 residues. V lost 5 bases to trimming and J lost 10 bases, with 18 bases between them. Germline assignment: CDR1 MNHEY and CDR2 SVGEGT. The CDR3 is CASSNRDGRGSPLHF. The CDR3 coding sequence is TGTGCCAGCAGTAACCGGGACGGCCGGGGCTCACCCCTCCACTTT.

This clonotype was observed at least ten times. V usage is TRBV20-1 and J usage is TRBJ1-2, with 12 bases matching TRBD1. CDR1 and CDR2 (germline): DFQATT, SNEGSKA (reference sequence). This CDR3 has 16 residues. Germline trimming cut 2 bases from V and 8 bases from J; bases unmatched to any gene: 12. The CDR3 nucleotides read TGCAGTGCTAGAAGAGGCGCCGGGACAGGGGGCGGAGGCTACACCTTC. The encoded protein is CSARRGAGTGGGGYTF.

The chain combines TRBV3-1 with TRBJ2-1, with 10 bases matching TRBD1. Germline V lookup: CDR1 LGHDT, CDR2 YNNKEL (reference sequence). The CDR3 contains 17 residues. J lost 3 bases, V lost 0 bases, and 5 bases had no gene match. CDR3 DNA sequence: TGTGCCAGCAGCCAAGATCCGGGACAGGGGATCTACAATGAGCAGTTCTTC. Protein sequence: CASSQDPGQGIYNEQFF.

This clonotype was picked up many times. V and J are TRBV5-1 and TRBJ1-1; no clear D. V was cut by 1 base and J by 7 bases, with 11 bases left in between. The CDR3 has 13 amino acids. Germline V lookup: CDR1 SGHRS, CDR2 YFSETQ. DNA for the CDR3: TGCGCCAGCAGCTTGAACACTTTGAATGAAGCTTTCTTT. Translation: CASSLNTLNEAFF.

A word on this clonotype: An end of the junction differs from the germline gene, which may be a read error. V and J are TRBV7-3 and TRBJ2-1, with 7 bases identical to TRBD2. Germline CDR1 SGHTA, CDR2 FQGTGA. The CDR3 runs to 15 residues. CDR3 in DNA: TGTGCCAGCAGCCCGGGAGGTAGCGGGTCCAATGAGCAGTTCTTT. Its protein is CASSPGGSGSNEQFF.

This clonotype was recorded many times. Written as DNA, the CDR3 is TGTGCCAGCAGTTTAGTAGCGGGTGGGATGAATGAGCAGTTCTTC. This codes for CASSLVAGGMNEQFF. The V and J genes are TRBV28 and TRBJ2-1, with TRBD2 matching over 7 bases. The length of the CDR3 is 15 residues. The junction had 8 bases not matched to a gene; V was cut back by 2 bases and J by 7 bases. CDR1 and CDR2 from the germline V gene are MDHEN and SYDVKM.

The CDR3 spells CASSQVWTAKNIQYF. The DNA for the CDR3 is TGTGCCAGCAGCCAAGTCTGGACAGCAAAAAACATTCAGTACTTC. The V call is TRBV4-2, the J call TRBJ2-4; possibly TRBD1 for D (6 bases). The CDR3 extends over 15 amino acids. The germline V and J ends were trimmed by 1 base and 4 bases, with 11 bases remaining between them. Germline assignment: CDR1 LGHNA and CDR2 YNFKEQ.